This TCR beta chain stems from a study of technical replicates of blood from a handful of donors. The CDR3 sequence is 13 residues long. CDR1 is MNHEY and CDR2 is SMNVEV in the germline V gene (reference sequence). V was shortened by 4 bases and J by 4 bases, with 10 bases between the two germline ends. TCRdb keeps only in-frame clones here, not all; method: immunoSEQ multiplex PCR. The top ten hold 0.3% to 0.45% of the sample, which has about 97,000 clones, approximately 96% seen once. The receptor was isolated from a human donor in good health. The specimen was T cells isolated from PBMCs. The chain carries TRBV27 and TRBJ1-2; D call uncertain. The CDR3 spells CASSSDGIYGYTF. The CDR3 DNA follows: TGTGCCAGCAGTTCGGACGGGATCTATGGCTACACCTTC.